Listed here are 18 T cell receptor beta chains from one sample, sequenced in a study of blood T cell repertoires in COVID-19. Some clones are missing from TCRdb's copy, which holds only in-frame ones; the method was immunoSEQ multiplex PCR. The table includes under 400,000 clones, more than 70% detected once. The sample comprised peripheral blood. The origin of the receptors is a young woman with COVID-19, enrolled during active disease.

The chain combines TRBV9 with TRBJ2-3; 11 bases are a match to TRBD1. Germline V gives CDR1 SGDLS, CDR2 YYNGEE. The V segment lost 3 bases and the J segment 3 bases; nucleotides outside the gene matches: 3. The CDR3 totals 15 residues. The CDR3 protein is CASSGGTGGTDTQYF. The CDR3 nucleotides are TGTGCCAGCAGCGGCGGGACAGGGGGGACAGATACGCAGTATTTT.

This sequence joins TRBV28 and TRBJ1-6, with 7 positions matching TRBD1. Germline loops: CDR1 MDHEN, CDR2 SYDVKM. V was clipped by 6 bases and J by 9 bases; unmatched bases: 14. CDR3 length equals 16 residues. CDR3 amino acids: CASSPGQLARGSPLHF. CDR3 DNA sequence: TGTGCCAGCAGCCCGGGACAGTTGGCTCGAGGTTCACCCCTCCACTTT.

V gene TRBV11-2 combines with J gene TRBJ1-1; D not certain. With 5 bases removed from V and 1 base from J, the gap between germline ends came to 8 bases. Germline CDR1 reads SGHAT; CDR2 reads FQNNGV. This CDR3 region has 13 residues. The CDR3 region has the DNA TGTGCCAGCAGCCCGTCGGGGAACACTGAAGCTTTCTTT. It is translated as CASSPSGNTEAFF.

The chain employs TRBV4-2 and TRBJ1-1; 7 bases agree with TRBD1. The CDR3 runs 17 residues. The germline V gene has CDR1 LGHNA and CDR2 YNFKEQ. V shed 4 bases, J shed 5 bases, and the junction held 16 bases outside the gene matches. CDR3 DNA sequence: TGTGCCAGCAGCCTCCCCGGGGGTACACTACAGGGGACTGAAGCTTTCTTT. Translated, it gives CASSLPGGTLQGTEAFF.

V usage is TRBV2 and J usage is TRBJ2-2; D might be TRBD2 (7 bases). Looked up from germline, CDR1 is SNHLY and CDR2 is FYNNEI. The CDR3 is 14 amino acids. Trimming cost V 5 bases and J 5 bases, with 12 bases left between them. The CDR3 coding sequence is TGTGCCAGCAGTCAAGGGGGGGGGACCGGGGAGCTGTTTTTT. Translation: CASSQGGGTGELFF.

V and J are TRBV11-2 and TRBJ2-2; 7 bases map to TRBD2. V trimming: 2 bases; J trimming: 3 bases; junction bases outside the gene matches: 3. This CDR3 is 15 amino acids long. Germline V gene data show CDR1 as SGHAT and CDR2 as FQNNGV. As DNA, the CDR3 is TGTGCCAGCAGCTTATCTAGCGGTGACACCGGGGAGCTGTTTTTT. Translation: CASSLSSGDTGELFF.

This clone appeared a single time. The chain carries TRBV29-1 and TRBJ1-1, with 10 positions matching TRBD1. The CDR3 is made up of 14 amino acids. Trimming at V came to 5 bases and at J to 4 bases, leaving 7 bases not matched to a gene. Germline V lookup: CDR1 SQVTM, CDR2 ANQGSEA. This chain's CDR3 is CSVTRGQGGTEAFF. The CDR3 nucleotides are TGCAGCGTTACCCGAGGACAGGGGGGCACTGAAGCTTTCTTT.

V and J are TRBV20-1 and TRBJ1-2, with D uncertain. The CDR3 is made up of 11 amino acids. The V gene lost 0 bases and the J gene lost 6 bases, with 5 bases spanning the gap. The germline V gene encodes CDR1 DFQATT and CDR2 SNEGSKA (reference sequence). The CDR3 DNA sequence: TGCAGTGCTAGAGATCCGGATGGCTACACCTTC. Protein: CSARDPDGYTF.

This clone was seen only once. This chain connects TRBV7-2 to TRBJ1-4; D not certain. CDR3 length: 14 amino acids. Per germline, CDR1 SGHTA and CDR2 FQGNSA. Trimming removed 1 base from V and 4 bases from J, with 7 bases in between. In nucleotides, the CDR3 is TGTGCCAGCAGCTTAGAACTGATTAATGAAAAACTGTTTTTT. Translation gives CASSLELINEKLFF.

The chain uses TRBV14 and TRBJ1-2; D uncertain. There are 15 residues in the CDR3. Germline lookup yields CDR1 SGHDN and CDR2 FVKESK. With 1 base removed from V and 8 bases from J, the gap between germline ends came to 17 bases. The CDR3 reads CASSQARALRGGYTF. Written as DNA, the CDR3 is TGTGCCAGCAGCCAAGCCCGGGCCCTACGCGGGGGCTACACCTTC.

This chain uses TRBV19 with TRBJ2-6; D might be TRBD1 (5 bases). The CDR3 length is 17 residues. From germline, CDR1 is LNHDA and CDR2 SQIVND (reference sequence). The germline V and J ends were trimmed by 3 bases and 0 bases, with 12 bases remaining between them. This chain's CDR3 is CASSIGFTGSGANVLTF. DNA for the CDR3: TGTGCCAGTAGTATTGGTTTCACAGGCTCTGGGGCCAACGTCCTGACTTTC.

The V and J genes are TRBV10-3 and TRBJ1-1; the match to TRBD1 covers 10 bases. The CDR3 is made up of 14 amino acids. After removal of 5 bases from V and 5 bases from J, the junction contained 5 bases not matched to a gene. Germline CDR1 reads ENHRY; CDR2 reads SYGVKD. In nucleotides, the CDR3 is TGTGCCATCAGTAGGGACAGGGGTTCGACTGAAGCTTTCTTT. This codes for CAISRDRGSTEAFF.

This clone has more than one count but fewer than ten. This rearrangement joins TRBV6-4 to TRBJ2-3, with D possibly TRBD2 on 6 matching bases. Germline V gene sequence: CDR1 MRHNA, CDR2 SNTAGT. The CDR3 sequence is 14 residues long. With 2 bases removed from V and 0 bases from J, the gap between germline ends came to 6 bases. This CDR3 is CASSDGTSTDTQYF. CDR3 nucleotides: TGTGCCAGCAGTGACGGGACTAGCACAGATACGCAGTATTTT.

This chain joins TRBV19 and TRBJ2-1; D ambiguous. V gave up 5 bases and J gave up 9 bases, with 11 bases separating them. Germline loops: CDR1 LNHDA, CDR2 SQIVND (reference sequence). The CDR3 extends over 12 amino acids. The CDR3 bases are TGTGCCAGTAGTGTGGCCCGTCGTGAGCAGTTCTTC. Translating gives CASSVARREQFF.

V gene TRBV3-1 (or the pseudogene TRBV3-2) combines with J gene TRBJ2-5, with a tentative D call TRBD1 (5 bases). The CDR3 is 16 residues long. V lost 0 bases and J 2 bases, leaving 13 bases between the germline ends. CDR1 is LGHDT and CDR2 is YNNKEL in the germline V gene (reference sequence). As DNA, the CDR3 is TGTGCCAGCAGCCAAGATTTGGTTAGGGGTCAAGAGACCCAGTACTTC. Translation: CASSQDLVRGQETQYF.

The chain carries TRBV4-2 and TRBJ1-6; 7 bases line up with TRBD1. Trimming cost V 3 bases and J 8 bases; bases outside gene matches: 7. The CDR3 runs to 15 residues. CDR1 is LGHNA and CDR2 is YNFKEQ in the germline V gene. The CDR3 here is CASSQRGQGDSPLHF. The CDR3 DNA reads as TGTGCCAGCAGCCAGCGAGGTCAGGGGGATTCACCCCTCCACTTT.

The chain joins TRBV9 to TRBJ1-6; 11 positions agree with TRBD1. CDR3 length equals 14 residues. J gave up 10 bases and V 4 bases, and 4 bases lay outside the gene matches. Germline-derived CDR1 and CDR2 are SGDLS and YYNGEE. The CDR3 DNA reads as TGTGCCAGCAGCACCGGGACAGGGGGGTCACCCCTCCACTTT. This gives the protein CASSTGTGGSPLHF.

CDR3 in DNA: TGTGCCAGCAGCCCTCAGAGCGGGGGGTCCTACAATGAGCAGTTCTTC. Translated, it gives CASSPQSGGSYNEQFF. This chain connects TRBV7-6 to TRBJ2-1; 9 nucleotides align to TRBD2. CDR1 is SGHVS and CDR2 is FNYEAQ in the germline V gene. The CDR3 is made up of 16 amino acids. The trim removed 5 bases at V and 1 base at J, leaving 6 bases unmatched.